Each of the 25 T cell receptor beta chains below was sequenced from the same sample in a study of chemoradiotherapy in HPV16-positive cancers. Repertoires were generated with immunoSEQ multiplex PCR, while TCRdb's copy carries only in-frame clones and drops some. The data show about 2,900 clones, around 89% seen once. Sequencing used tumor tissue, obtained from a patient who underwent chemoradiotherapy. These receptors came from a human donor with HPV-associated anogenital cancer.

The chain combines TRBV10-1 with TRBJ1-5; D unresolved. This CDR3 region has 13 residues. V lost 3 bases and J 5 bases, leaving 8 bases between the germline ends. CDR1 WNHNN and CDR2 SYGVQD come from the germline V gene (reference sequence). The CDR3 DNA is TGCGCCAGCAGTGACGGTGTTTATCAGCCCCAGCATTTT. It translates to CASSDGVYQPQHF.

The DNA of the CDR3 is TGTGCCAGCAGCCAAGATCCCGGGACAGGGGGCAATGAGCAGTTCTTC. Encoded protein: CASSQDPGTGGNEQFF. This chain joins TRBV4-2 and TRBJ2-1; the match to TRBD1 covers 11 bases. This CDR3 region has 16 residues. Per germline, CDR1 LGHNA and CDR2 YNFKEQ. Unmatched junction bases numbered 4, after V lost 0 bases and J lost 6 bases.

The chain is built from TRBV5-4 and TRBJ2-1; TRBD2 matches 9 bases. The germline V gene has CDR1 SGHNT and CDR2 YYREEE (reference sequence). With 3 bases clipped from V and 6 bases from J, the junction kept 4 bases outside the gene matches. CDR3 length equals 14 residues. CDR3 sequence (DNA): TGTGCCAGCAGCTCAGGCGGGAGGGCCAATGAGCAGTTCTTC. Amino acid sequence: CASSSGGRANEQFF.

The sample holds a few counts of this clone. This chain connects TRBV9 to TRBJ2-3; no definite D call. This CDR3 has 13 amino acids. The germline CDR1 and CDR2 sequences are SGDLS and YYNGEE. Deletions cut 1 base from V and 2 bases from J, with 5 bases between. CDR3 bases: TGTGCCAGCAGCGTACAGGTCACAGATACGCAGTATTTT. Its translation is CASSVQVTDTQYF.

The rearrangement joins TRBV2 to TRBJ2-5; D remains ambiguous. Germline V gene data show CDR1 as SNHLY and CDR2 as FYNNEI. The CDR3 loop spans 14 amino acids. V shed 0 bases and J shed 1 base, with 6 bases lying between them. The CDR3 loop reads CASSEAGIQETQYF. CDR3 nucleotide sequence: TGTGCCAGCAGTGAAGCGGGGATCCAAGAGACCCAGTACTTC. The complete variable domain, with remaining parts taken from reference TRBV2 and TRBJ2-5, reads EPEVTQTPSHQVTQMGQEVILRCVPISNHLYFYWYRQILGQKVEFLVSFYNNEISEKSEIFDDQFSVERPDGSNFTLKIRSTKLEDSAMYFCASSEAGIQETQYFGPGTRLLVL.

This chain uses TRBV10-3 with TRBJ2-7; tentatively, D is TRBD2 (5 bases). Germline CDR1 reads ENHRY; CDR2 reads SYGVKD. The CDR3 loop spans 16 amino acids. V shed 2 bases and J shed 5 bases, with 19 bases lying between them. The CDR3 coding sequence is TGTGCCATCAGTGAGACTATCCCATCGGGAACGGACGAGCAGTACTTC. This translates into CAISETIPSGTDEQYF.

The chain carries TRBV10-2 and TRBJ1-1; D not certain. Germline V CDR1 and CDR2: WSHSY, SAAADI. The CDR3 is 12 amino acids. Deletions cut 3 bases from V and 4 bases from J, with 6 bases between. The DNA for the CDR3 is TGCGCCAGCAGTGATGTTAGCACTGAAGCTTTCTTT. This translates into CASSDVSTEAFF.

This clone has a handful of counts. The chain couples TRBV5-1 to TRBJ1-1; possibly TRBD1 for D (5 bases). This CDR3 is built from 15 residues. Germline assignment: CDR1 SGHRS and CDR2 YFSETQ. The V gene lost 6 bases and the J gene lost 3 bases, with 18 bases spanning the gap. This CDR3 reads CASTIGGGEYTEAFF. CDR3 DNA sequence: TGCGCCAGCACCATCGGGGGGGGTGAGTACACTGAAGCTTTCTTT.

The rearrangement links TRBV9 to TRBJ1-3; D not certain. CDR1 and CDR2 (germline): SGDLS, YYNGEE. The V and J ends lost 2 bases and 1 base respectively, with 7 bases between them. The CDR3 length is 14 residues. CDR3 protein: CASSVRDSGNTIYF. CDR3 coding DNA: TGTGCCAGCAGCGTCCGGGATTCTGGAAACACCATATATTTT. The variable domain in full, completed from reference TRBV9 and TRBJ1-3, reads DSGVTQTPKHLITATGQRVTLRCSPRSGDLSVYWYQQSLDQGLQFLIQYYNGEERAKGNILERFSAQQFPDLHSELNLSSLELGDSALYFCASSVRDSGNTIYFGEGSWLTVV.

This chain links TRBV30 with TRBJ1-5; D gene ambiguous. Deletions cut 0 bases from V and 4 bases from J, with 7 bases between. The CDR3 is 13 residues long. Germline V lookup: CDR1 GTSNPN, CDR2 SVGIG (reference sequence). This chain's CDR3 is CAWSVRGNQPQHF. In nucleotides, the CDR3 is TGTGCCTGGAGTGTACGTGGGAATCAGCCCCAGCATTTT.

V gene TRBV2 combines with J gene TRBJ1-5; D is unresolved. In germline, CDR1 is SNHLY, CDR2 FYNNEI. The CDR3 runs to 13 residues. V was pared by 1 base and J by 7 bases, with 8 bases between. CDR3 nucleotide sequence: TGTGCCAGCAGTGAAGGGAGACGGCAGCCCCAGCATTTT. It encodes CASSEGRRQPQHF.

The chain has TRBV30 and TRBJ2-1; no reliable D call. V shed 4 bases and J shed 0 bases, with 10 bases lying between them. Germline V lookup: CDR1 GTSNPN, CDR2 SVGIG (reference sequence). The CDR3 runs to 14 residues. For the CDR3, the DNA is TGTGCCTGGAACCAGGAGAGCTCCTACAATGAGCAGTTCTTC. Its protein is CAWNQESSYNEQFF.

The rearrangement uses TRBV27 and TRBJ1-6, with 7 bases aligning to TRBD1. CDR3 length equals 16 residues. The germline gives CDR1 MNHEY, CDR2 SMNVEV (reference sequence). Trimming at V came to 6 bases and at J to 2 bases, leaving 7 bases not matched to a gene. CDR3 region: CASRRIGQAYNSPLHF. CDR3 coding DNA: TGTGCCAGCAGAAGAATCGGACAGGCCTATAATTCACCCCTCCACTTT.

CDR3 protein: CASSQWGTSGKSSYEQYF. In nucleotides, the CDR3 is TGTGCCAGCAGCCAATGGGGGACTAGCGGGAAGAGCTCCTACGAGCAGTACTTC. The genes are TRBV16 and TRBJ2-7; 13 bases are shared with TRBD2. With 1 base clipped from V and 0 bases from J, the junction kept 6 bases outside the gene matches. The CDR3 length is 18 residues. Germline V lookup: CDR1 KGHSY, CDR2 FQNENV.

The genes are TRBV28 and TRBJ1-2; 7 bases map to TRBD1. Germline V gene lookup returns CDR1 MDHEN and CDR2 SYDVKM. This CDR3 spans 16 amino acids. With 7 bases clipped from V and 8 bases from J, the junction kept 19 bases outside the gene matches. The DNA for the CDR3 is TGTGCCAGCACCGCGGACAGGTCAAGAGTGGGTCAAGGCTACACCTTC. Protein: CASTADRSRVGQGYTF.

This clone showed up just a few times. CDR3 sequence reads: CASDGNRELGYTGELFF. In DNA, the CDR3 is TGTGCCAGCGATGGCAACAGGGAGCTAGGGTACACCGGGGAGCTGTTTTTT. The chain couples TRBV2 to TRBJ2-2, with D perhaps matching TRBD1 (6 bases). From germline, CDR1 is SNHLY and CDR2 FYNNEI. V lost 8 bases, J lost 3 bases, and 22 bases lay in between. The CDR3 consists of 17 residues.

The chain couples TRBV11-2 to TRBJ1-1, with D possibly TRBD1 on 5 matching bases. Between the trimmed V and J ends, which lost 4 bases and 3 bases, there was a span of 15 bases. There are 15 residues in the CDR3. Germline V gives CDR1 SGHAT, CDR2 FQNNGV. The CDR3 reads CASSSGGGGYTEAFF. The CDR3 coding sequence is TGTGCCAGCAGCTCAGGTGGCGGGGGTTACACTGAAGCTTTCTTT.

CDR3 residues: CASSPPTLGLETQYF. The CDR3 nucleotides read TGTGCCAGCTCACCACCGACTCTCGGGCTGGAGACCCAGTACTTC. This chain uses TRBV18 with TRBJ2-5; unclear D gene. The germline CDR1 and CDR2 sequences are KGHSH and LQKENI. The CDR3 spans 15 residues. Deletions cut 0 bases from V and 5 bases from J, with 13 bases between.

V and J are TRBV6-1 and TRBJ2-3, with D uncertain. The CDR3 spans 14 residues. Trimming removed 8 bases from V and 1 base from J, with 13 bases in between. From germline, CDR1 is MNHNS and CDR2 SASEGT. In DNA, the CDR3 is TGTGCCAGCGCTTACCAGTCAGGCACAGATACGCAGTATTTT. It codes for CASAYQSGTDTQYF.

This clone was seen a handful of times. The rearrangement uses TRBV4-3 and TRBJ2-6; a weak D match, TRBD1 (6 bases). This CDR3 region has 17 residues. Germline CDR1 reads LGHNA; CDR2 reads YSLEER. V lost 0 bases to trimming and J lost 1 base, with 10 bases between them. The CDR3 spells CASSQDPGTSGANVLTF. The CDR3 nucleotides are TGCGCCAGCAGCCAAGACCCCGGGACATCTGGGGCCAACGTCCTGACTTTC.

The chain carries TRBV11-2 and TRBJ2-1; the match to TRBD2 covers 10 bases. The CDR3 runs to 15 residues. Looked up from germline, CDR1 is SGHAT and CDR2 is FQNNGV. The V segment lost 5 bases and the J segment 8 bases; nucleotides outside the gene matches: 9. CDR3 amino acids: CASSQPGLAIHEQFF. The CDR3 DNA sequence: TGTGCCAGCAGCCAACCGGGACTAGCGATTCATGAGCAGTTCTTC.

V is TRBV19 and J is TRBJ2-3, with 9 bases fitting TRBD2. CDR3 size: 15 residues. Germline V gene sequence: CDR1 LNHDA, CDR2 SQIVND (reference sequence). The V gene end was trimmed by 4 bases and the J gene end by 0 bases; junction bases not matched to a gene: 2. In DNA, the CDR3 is TGTGCCAGTAGTACGACTAGCGGAAGCACAGATACGCAGTATTTT. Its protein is CASSTTSGSTDTQYF. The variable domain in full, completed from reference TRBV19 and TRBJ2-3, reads DGGITQSPKYLFRKEGQNVTLSCEQNLNHDAMYWYRQDPGQGLRLIYYSQIVNDFQKGDIAEGYSVSREKKESFPLTVTSAQKNPTAFYLCASSTTSGSTDTQYFGPGTRLTVL.

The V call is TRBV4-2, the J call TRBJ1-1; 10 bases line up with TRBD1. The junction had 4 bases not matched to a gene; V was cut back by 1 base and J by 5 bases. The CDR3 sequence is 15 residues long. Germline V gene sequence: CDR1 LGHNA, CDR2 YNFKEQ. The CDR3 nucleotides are TGTGCCAGCAGCCAAGCGCGGACAGGGGGAACTGAAGCTTTCTTT. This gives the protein CASSQARTGGTEAFF.

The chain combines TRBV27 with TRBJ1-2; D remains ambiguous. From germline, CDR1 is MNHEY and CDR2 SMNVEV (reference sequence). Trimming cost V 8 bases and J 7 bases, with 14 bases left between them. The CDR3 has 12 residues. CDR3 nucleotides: TGTGCCAGCTCCTCCCCCCCTTTTGGCTACACCTTC. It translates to CASSSPPFGYTF.

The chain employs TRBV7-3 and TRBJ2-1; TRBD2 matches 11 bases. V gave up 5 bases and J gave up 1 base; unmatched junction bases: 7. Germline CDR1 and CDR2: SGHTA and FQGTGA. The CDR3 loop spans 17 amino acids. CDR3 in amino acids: CASSLLAGGGSYNEQFF. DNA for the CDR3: TGTGCCAGCAGCCTCTTAGCGGGGGGGGGATCCTACAATGAGCAGTTCTTC.